The 28 T cell receptor beta chains below come from one sample, sequenced in a study of T cell clusters in autoimmune cytopenias. TRB amplification used 250 ng of peripheral blood genomic DNA. Multiplex touch-down PCR amplified TRB using TRB-A and TRB-B pools in one tube. TCRdb re-called the multiplex PCR reads and shows each CDR3 protein once, DNA omitted. This sample carries approximately 12,000 distinct CDR3 sequences, with roughly a quarter going to the ten biggest clones. This sample was also put to use in a study of T cell repertoires in aging, cancer and after chemotherapy.

The sample was peripheral blood. The source is a human donor in good health.

J is TRBJ2-7 and V is TRBV6-5; TCRdb's D call of TRBD2 is untestable without DNA. Germline assignment: CDR1 MNHEY and CDR2 SVGAGI. This CDR3 has 13 amino acids. CDR3 in amino acids: CASSESDGRWQYF.

CDR3 region: CAISEAEAEAFF. The genes are TRBV10-3 and TRBJ1-1. Germline V lookup: CDR1 ENHRY, CDR2 SYGVKD. The CDR3 spans 12 residues.

The V call is TRBV7-2, the J call TRBJ2-2; TCRdb reports TRBD2, a call that lacks DNA to check it against. The CDR3 runs to 16 residues. Germline CDR1 SGHTA, CDR2 FQGNSA. Here the CDR3 reads CASSLGPRGFAGELFF.

The V call is TRBV15, the J call TRBJ1-1. Germline CDR1 and CDR2: LNHNV and YYDKDF (reference sequence). The length of the CDR3 is 14 residues. CDR3 amino acids: CATSAGGVFAEAFF. The variable domain in full, with the rest retrieved from reference TRBV15 and TRBJ1-1, is DAMVIQNPRYQVTQFGKPVTLSCSQTLNHNVMYWYQQKSSQAPKLLFHYYDKDFNNEADTPDNFQSRRPNTSFCFLDIRSPGLGDTAMYLCATSAGGVFAEAFFGQGTRLTVV.

This rearrangement joins TRBV5-1 to TRBJ2-1; there is no DNA to check the TCRdb D call of TRBD1. The V gene's germline CDR1 is SGHRS and CDR2 YFSETQ. This CDR3 has 14 residues. The CDR3 loop reads CASSLAGGRGEQFF.

The J gene is TRBJ2-3, the V gene TRBV12-3 or TRBV12-4; TCRdb selects TRBD2, and the lack of DNA leaves this call unchecked. The CDR3 is 15 amino acids. CDR3 residues: CASSRLAGATDTQYF.

This sequence joins TRBV30 and TRBJ1-1. The CDR3 length is 13 residues. Per the germline V gene, CDR1 is GTSNPN and CDR2 is SVGIG (reference sequence). CDR3 loop: CAWGVADGTEAFF.

The J gene is TRBJ2-3, the V gene TRBV29-1; there is no DNA to check the TCRdb D call of TRBD2. CDR3 size: 14 residues. Germline values: CDR1 SQVTM, CDR2 ANQGSEA. CDR3: CSVELAGDTDTQYF.

The rearrangement joins TRBV6-1 to TRBJ2-3. The CDR3 extends over 14 amino acids. Germline V gives CDR1 MNHNS, CDR2 SASEGT. CDR3 residues: CASTEGLGTDTQYF.

The rearrangement links TRBV5-4 to TRBJ2-3; TCRdb selects TRBD1, and the lack of DNA leaves this call unchecked. CDR1 and CDR2 from the germline V gene are SGHNT and YYREEE (reference sequence). This CDR3 is 15 amino acids long. The CDR3 is CASSPKGTSTDTQYF. Using reference TRBV5-4 and TRBJ2-3 for the parts outside the CDR3, the full variable domain is ETGVTQSPTHLIKTRGQQVTLRCSSQSGHNTVSWYQQALGQGPQFIFQYYREEENGRGNFPPRFSGLQFPNYSSELNVNALELDDSALYLCASSPKGTSTDTQYFGPGTRLTVL.

V gene TRBV19 combines with J gene TRBJ1-6; checking the TCRdb D call of TRBD1 is not possible without DNA. This CDR3 comprises 15 residues. Germline loops: CDR1 LNHDA, CDR2 SQIVND (reference sequence). The CDR3 reads CASSTTTGSDSPLHF.

Its frequency marks this clonotype as medium-sized. V usage is TRBV11-3 and J usage is TRBJ2-5; TCRdb's assignment of TRBD1 cannot be checked, as there is no DNA. Germline V lookup: CDR1 SGHNT, CDR2 YENEEA. This CDR3 is 14 amino acids long. CDR3 sequence reads: CASSAGPGEETQYF.

This clonotype is labeled medium-sized based on frequency. The V gene is TRBV5-6, the J gene TRBJ2-5; without DNA, the TCRdb call of TRBD2 cannot be checked. The CDR3 is 17 residues long. Germline-derived CDR1 and CDR2 are SGHDT and YYEEEE. CDR3 protein: CASSQFPAGIKGETQYF.

The chain recombines TRBV18 with TRBJ1-1; TCRdb lists TRBD1, though no DNA is available to test this call. The CDR3 runs 16 residues. Germline V gene sequence: CDR1 KGHSH, CDR2 LQKENI. The CDR3 here is CASSPRQAISEAEAFF.

This clonotype is called medium-sized based on its frequency. The chain employs TRBV13 and TRBJ2-2; TCRdb gives TRBD2 as the D gene, but with no DNA this cannot be confirmed. The CDR3 is 16 amino acids. Germline CDR1 and CDR2: PRHDT and FYEKMQ (reference sequence). CDR3 protein: CASSSTGTSLTGELFF.

The V call is TRBV10-3, the J call TRBJ2-3; the D call from TCRdb, TRBD2, cannot be confirmed without DNA. The CDR3 contains 21 residues. Germline V gene sequence: CDR1 ENHRY, CDR2 SYGVKD. The CDR3 region is CAISESSPGTSGGGSDNTQYF.

The chain recombines TRBV10-3 with TRBJ2-2. CDR3 length: 12 residues. CDR1 and CDR2 (germline): ENHRY, SYGVKD. CDR3 region: CAISEGTGELFF.

The genes are TRBV5-1 and TRBJ2-5; TCRdb's assignment of TRBD1 cannot be checked, as there is no DNA. The germline gives CDR1 SGHRS, CDR2 YFSETQ. There are 15 residues in the CDR3. CDR3 in amino acids: CASSFEEQVMKTQYF. The entire variable domain, with the rest obtained from reference TRBV5-1 and TRBJ2-5, is as follows: KAGVTQTPRYLIKTRGQQVTLSCSPISGHRSVSWYQQTPGQGLQFLFEYFSETQRNKGNFPGRFSGRQFSNSRSEMNVSTLELGDSALYLCASSFEEQVMKTQYFGPGTRLLVL.

J is TRBJ2-1 and V is TRBV27; checking the TCRdb D call of TRBD2 is not possible without DNA. The CDR3 runs 15 residues. Germline CDR1 and CDR2: MNHEY and SMNVEV (reference sequence). The CDR3 reads CASSLSSGGANEQFF.

V gene TRBV30 combines with J gene TRBJ2-1; the D gene TCRdb calls, TRBD1, cannot be checked with no DNA. The CDR3 runs to 14 residues. Germline assignment: CDR1 GTSNPN and CDR2 SVGIG (reference sequence). Here the CDR3 reads CAWSRGSSYNEQFF.

This sequence joins TRBV19 and TRBJ2-3. The CDR3 is 13 residues long. From germline, CDR1 is LNHDA and CDR2 SQIVND (reference sequence). The CDR3 sequence: CASSMTITDTQYF.

The chain joins TRBV15 to TRBJ1-2. The CDR3 totals 17 residues. CDR1 is LNHNV, CDR2 YYDKDF, per germline (reference sequence). CDR3 region: CATSRGGGGSSPYGYTF.

CDR3: CASSFGRRRYGYTF. The chain links TRBV5-6 to TRBJ1-2. This CDR3 spans 14 amino acids. Germline CDR1 SGHDT, CDR2 YYEEEE.

V gene TRBV15 combines with J gene TRBJ1-2; there is no DNA to check the TCRdb D call of TRBD1. Per germline, CDR1 LNHNV and CDR2 YYDKDF (reference sequence). The CDR3 is 14 amino acids. The CDR3 loop reads CATSRDRGSYGYTF.

This chain links TRBV13 with TRBJ2-6; TCRdb designates TRBD1, a call that cannot be tested without DNA. The CDR3 has 16 amino acids. Germline values: CDR1 PRHDT, CDR2 FYEKMQ (reference sequence). The CDR3 sequence is CASSAGQGAGANVLTF.

The gene calls are TRBV30 and TRBJ2-7. Germline V gene sequence: CDR1 GTSNPN, CDR2 SVGIG (reference sequence). The CDR3 has 14 amino acids. The CDR3 protein is CAWNIQGGLYEQYF.

The gene calls are TRBV11-1 and TRBJ1-1. Germline-derived CDR1 and CDR2 are SGHAT and FQDESV (reference sequence). The CDR3 totals 14 residues. This CDR3 is CASSLGPGGTEAFF.

This sequence joins TRBV30 and TRBJ2-1; TCRdb selects TRBD1, and the lack of DNA leaves this call unchecked. The CDR3 loop spans 13 amino acids. Germline loops: CDR1 GTSNPN, CDR2 SVGIG (reference sequence). The chain's CDR3 is CAWSQTQGNEQFF.